This T cell receptor beta chain originates from a study of vaccination and CD4 T cells after COVID-19. Cultured CD4+ T cell DNA was sequenced using the Oncomine TCR Beta short-read assay. MiXCR, run by TCRdb on the PCR reads, gives a single entry per CDR3 protein. The table includes some 17,000 distinct CDR3 sequences, approximately 36% detected once. Germline CDR1 SGHTA, CDR2 FQGNSA. The V segment lost 5 bases and the J segment 4 bases; nucleotides outside the gene matches: 4. CDR3 size: 13 residues. Details on this clonotype: Its antigen is currently unknown.

The treatment was: approximately nine-day PBMC culture with coronavirus spike peptide pools or control peptides (ViraFEST assay). The material sequenced was CD4+ T cells from blood, cultured in vitro. The sequence derives from a human donor who had recovered from COVID-19. The chain links TRBV7-2 to TRBJ1-1; 7 nucleotides line up with TRBD1. The CDR3 spells CASSVTGLTEAFF. In DNA, the CDR3 is TGTGCCAGCAGCGTGACAGGGCTCACTGAAGCTTTCTTT.